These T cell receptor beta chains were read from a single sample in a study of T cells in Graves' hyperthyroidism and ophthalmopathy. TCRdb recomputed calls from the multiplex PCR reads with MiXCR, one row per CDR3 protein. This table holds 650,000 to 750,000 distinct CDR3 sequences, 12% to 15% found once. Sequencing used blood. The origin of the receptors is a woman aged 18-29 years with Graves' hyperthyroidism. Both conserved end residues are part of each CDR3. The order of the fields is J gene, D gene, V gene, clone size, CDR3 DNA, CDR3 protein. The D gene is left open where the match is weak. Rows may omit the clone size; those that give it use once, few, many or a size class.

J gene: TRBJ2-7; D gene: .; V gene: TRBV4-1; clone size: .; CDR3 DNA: TGCGCCAGCAGCCAAGAGTCCATGCCCGCCTACGAGCAGTACTTC; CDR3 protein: CASSQESMPAYEQYF
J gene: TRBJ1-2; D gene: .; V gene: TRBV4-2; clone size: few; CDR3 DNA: TGTGCCAGCAGCCAAGAAGATGCCACCCGATATGGCTACACCTTC; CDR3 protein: CASSQEDATRYGYTF
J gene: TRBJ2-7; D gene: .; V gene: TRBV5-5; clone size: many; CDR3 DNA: TGTGCCAGCAGCTTCCACAGGGAAGGCGAGCAGTACTTC; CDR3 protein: CASSFHREGEQYF
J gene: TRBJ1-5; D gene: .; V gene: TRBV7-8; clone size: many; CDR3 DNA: TGTGCCAGCAGCTCCGGGCCGGGGCAGCCCCAGCATTTT; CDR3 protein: CASSSGPGQPQHF
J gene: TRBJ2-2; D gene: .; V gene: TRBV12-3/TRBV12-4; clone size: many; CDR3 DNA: TGTGCCAGCAGTCTTGCAGGGGTGTCGGCCGGGGAGCTGTTTTTT; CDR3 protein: CASSLAGVSAGELFF
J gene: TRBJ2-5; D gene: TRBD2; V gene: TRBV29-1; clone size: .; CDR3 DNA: TGCAGCGTGGCGACGGGACTAGCGGGAGAGGAGACCCAGTACTTC; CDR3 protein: CSVATGLAGEETQYF
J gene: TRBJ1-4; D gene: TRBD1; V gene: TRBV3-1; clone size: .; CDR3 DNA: TGTGCCAGCAGCCAGGATGGGGGACAGAATGAAAAACTGTTTTTT; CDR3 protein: CASSQDGGQNEKLFF
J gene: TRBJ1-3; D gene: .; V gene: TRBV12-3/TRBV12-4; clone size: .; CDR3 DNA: TGTGCCAGCAGTTTGGGGTACTCTGGAAACACCATATATTTT; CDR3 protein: CASSLGYSGNTIYF
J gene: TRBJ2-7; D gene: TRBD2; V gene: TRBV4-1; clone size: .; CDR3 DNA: TGCGCCAGCAGCCACCAAAGGACCGACGGGAGGGAGCAGTACTTC; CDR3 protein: CASSHQRTDGREQYF
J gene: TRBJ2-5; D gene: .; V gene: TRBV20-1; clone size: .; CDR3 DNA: TGCAGTGCAGAGACGGACCGCACAGAGACCCAGTACTTC; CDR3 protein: CSAETDRTETQYF
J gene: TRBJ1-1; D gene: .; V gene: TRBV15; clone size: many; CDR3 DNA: TGTGCCACCAGCAGAGACCTGATCACTAGGACAGCCTTGATGAACACTGAAGCTTTCTTT; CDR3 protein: CATSRDLITRTALMNTEAFF
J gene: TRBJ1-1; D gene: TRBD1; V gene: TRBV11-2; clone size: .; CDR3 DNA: TGTGCCAGCAGCCTTCGACAGGGACATACAGCTTTCTTT; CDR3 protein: CASSLRQGHTAFF
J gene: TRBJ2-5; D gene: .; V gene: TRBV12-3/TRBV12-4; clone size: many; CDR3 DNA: TGTGCCAGCAGTTCCGCTCACGAGACCCAGTACTTC; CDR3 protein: CASSSAHETQYF
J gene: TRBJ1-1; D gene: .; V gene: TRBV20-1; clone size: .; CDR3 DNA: TGCAGTGCTAGAGATAACGAACTGCTTGAAGCTTTCTTT; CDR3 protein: CSARDNELLEAFF
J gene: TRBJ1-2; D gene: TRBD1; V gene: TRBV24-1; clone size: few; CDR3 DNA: TGTGCCACCAGTGATCCCGGACAGGGAGCTAACTATGGCTACACCTTC; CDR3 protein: CATSDPGQGANYGYTF
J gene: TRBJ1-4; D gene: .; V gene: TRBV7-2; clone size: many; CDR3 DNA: TGTGCCAGCAGCTCCCCAGGATACGCAGGGGAGGAAAAACTGTTTTTT; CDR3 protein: CASSSPGYAGEEKLFF
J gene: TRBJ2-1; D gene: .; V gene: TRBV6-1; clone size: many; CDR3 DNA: TGTGCCAGCAGTGGGCTTACCGGGAGGCTCGCAGGGGGCTCCTACAATGAGCAGTTCTTC; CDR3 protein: CASSGLTGRLAGGSYNEQFF
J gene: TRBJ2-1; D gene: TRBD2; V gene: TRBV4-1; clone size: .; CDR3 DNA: TGTGCCAGCAGTCCGGGACTAGCGCGCCGTAGCTCCTACAATGAGCAGTTCTTC; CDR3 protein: CASSPGLARRSSYNEQFF
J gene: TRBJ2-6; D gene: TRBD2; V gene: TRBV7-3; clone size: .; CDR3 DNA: TGTGCCAGCAGCCCGACTAGCGGGAGAGTCCTCTCTGGGGCCAACGTCCTGACTTTC; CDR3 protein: CASSPTSGRVLSGANVLTF
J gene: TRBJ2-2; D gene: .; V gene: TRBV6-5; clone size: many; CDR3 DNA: TGTGCCAGCAGTTACTCGAGACAGATTAACACCGGGGAGCTGTTTTTT; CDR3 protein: CASSYSRQINTGELFF
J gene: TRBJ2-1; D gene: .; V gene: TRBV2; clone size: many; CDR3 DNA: TGTGCCAGCAGGGAGACTGGGGATGAGCAGTTCTTC; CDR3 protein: CASRETGDEQFF
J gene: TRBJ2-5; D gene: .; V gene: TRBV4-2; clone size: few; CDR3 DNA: TGTGCCAGCAGCCAAGATTACAGTCCGAAGACCCAGTACTTC; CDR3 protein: CASSQDYSPKTQYF
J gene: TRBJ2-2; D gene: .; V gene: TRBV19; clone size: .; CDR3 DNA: TGTGCCAGTAGTACGGACAGTCTAACAAACACCGGGGAGCTGTTTTTT; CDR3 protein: CASSTDSLTNTGELFF
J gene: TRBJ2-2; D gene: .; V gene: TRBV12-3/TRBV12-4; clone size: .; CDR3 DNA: TGTGCCAGCAGTTTCGGGCAGGGGCTCGGGGAGCTGTTTTTT; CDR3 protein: CASSFGQGLGELFF
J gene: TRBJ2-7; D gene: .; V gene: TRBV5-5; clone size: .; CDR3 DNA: TGTGCCAGCAGCGGCGGGGCCGGGGGGCACTACGAGCAGTACTTC; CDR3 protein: CASSGGAGGHYEQYF
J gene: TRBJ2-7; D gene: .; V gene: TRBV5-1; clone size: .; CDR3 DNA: TGCGCCAGCAGCTTGGCCTCAGGGTCCCTCTACGAGCAGTACTTC; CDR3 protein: CASSLASGSLYEQYF
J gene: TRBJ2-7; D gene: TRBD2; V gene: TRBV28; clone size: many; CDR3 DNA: TGTGCCAGCAGCCTTTCGGGGACTAGCGGCTCGCAGTACTTC; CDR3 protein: CASSLSGTSGSQYF
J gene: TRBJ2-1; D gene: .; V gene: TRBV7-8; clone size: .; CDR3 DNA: TGTGCCAGCAGCTCCCAAGGCGGGACAGACGCTAAGCAGTTCTTC; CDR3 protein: CASSSQGGTDAKQFF
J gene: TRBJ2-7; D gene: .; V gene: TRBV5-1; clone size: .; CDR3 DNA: TGCGCCAGCAGCTTGGTAGGACAGCCTTCAATCTACGAGCAGTACTTC; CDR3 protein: CASSLVGQPSIYEQYF
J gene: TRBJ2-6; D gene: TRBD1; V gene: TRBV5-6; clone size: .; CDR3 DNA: TGTGCCAGCAGCGTAGGGACAGACATCTACTCTGGGGCCAACGTCCTGACTTTC; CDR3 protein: CASSVGTDIYSGANVLTF
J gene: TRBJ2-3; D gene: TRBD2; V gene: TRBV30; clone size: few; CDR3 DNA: TGTGCCTGGAGCCAAGGGGCTAGCGGGAGGACTGGAGCAGATACGCAGTATTTT; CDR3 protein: CAWSQGASGRTGADTQYF
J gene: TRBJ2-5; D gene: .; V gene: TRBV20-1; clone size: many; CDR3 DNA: TGCAGTGCTACCCGAGACTCCTTCCAAGAGACCCAGTACTTC; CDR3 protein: CSATRDSFQETQYF
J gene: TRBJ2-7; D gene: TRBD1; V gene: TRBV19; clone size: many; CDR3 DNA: TGTGCCAGTAGTATCCCGGACAGGAGGTACGAGCAGTACTTC; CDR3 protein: CASSIPDRRYEQYF
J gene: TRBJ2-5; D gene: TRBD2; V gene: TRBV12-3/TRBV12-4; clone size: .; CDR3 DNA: TGTGCCAGCAGACAACTAGCGGGAGAAGAGACCCAGCACTTC; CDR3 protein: CASRQLAGEETQHF
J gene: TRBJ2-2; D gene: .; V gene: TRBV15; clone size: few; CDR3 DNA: TGTGCCACCAGCGGTCTACTAACTAGCACCGGGGAGCTGTTTTTT; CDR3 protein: CATSGLLTSTGELFF
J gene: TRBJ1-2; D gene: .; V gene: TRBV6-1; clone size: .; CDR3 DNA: TGTGCCAGCAGACCATTGGGGAGCTCTCAAGGCTACACCTTC; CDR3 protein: CASRPLGSSQGYTF
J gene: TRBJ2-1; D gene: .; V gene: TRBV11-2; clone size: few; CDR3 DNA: TGTGCCAGCAGCCAACATCTCCGCGATGAGCAGTTCTTC; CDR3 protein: CASSQHLRDEQFF
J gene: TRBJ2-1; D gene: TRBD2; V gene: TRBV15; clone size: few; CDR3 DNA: TGTGCCACCTCCGGGACTAGTTCCTATACGCAGTTCTTC; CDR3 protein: CATSGTSSYTQFF
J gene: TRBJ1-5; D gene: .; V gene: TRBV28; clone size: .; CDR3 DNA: TGTGCCAGCAGCGCCTGGGGGCGGCCCCAGCATTTT; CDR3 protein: CASSAWGRPQHF
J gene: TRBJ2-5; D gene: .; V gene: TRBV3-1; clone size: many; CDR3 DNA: TGTGCCAGCAGCCAAGTCAGGGGTGAGACCCAGTACTTC; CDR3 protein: CASSQVRGETQYF
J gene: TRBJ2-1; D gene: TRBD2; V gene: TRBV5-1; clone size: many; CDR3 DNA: TGCGCCAGCAGCTTCGGCGGGTTAGCGGGAGACCTGAAGTACAATGAGCAGTTCTTC; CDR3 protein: CASSFGGLAGDLKYNEQFF
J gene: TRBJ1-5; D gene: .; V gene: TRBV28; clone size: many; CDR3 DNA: TGTGCCAGCAGTTTATTAGGGAGAACAGATCAGCCCCAGCATTTT; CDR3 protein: CASSLLGRTDQPQHF
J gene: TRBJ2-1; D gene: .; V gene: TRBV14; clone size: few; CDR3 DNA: TGTGCCAGCAGCCCCTACAGGAGCTCCTACAATGAGCAGTTCTTC; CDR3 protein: CASSPYRSSYNEQFF
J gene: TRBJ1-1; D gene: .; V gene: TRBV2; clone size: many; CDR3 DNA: TGTGCCAGCACCCTGAACGAGGGCGCGTCCACTGAAGCTTTCTTT; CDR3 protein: CASTLNEGASTEAFF